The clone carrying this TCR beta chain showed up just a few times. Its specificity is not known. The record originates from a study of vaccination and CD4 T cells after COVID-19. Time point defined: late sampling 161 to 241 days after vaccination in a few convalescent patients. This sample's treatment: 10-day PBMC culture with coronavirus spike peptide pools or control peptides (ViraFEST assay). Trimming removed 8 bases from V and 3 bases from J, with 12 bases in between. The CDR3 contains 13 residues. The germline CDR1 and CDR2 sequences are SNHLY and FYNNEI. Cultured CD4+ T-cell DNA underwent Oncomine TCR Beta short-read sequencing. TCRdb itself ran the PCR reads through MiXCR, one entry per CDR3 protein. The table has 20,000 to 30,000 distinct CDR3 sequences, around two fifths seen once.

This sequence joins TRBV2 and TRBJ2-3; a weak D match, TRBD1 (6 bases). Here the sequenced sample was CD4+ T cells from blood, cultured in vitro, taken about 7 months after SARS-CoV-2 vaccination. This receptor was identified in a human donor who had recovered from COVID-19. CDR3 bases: TGTGCCAGCCTCAGGGGACCAACAGATACGCAGTATTTT. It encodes CASLRGPTDTQYF.